The 25 T cell receptor beta chains presented below share a single source sample, sequenced in a study of CD8+ T cells in alopecia areata. The treatment: oral pan-JAK inhibitor, 5-10 mg twice daily. RNA was isolated and reverse transcribed to cDNA, the sequencing template. TCRdb keeps only in-frame clones here, not all; method: immunoSEQ multiplex PCR. The data show over 70,000 clones, approximately 64% seen once. The sequences come from CD8+ T cells sorted from blood, collected at week 24, from a patient treated with tofacitinib. The receptors were sampled from a human donor with alopecia areata.

The count of this clone is one. V usage is TRBV29-1 and J usage is TRBJ2-4; perhaps TRBD1 as D (6 bases). This CDR3 contains 14 residues. Trimming shortened V by 4 bases and J by 0 bases, and 10 bases separated the two germline ends. The germline CDR1 and CDR2 sequences are SQVTM and ANQGSEA. This CDR3 reads CSVGPGVAKNIQYF. The CDR3, as DNA: TGCAGCGTTGGGCCAGGGGTAGCCAAAAACATTCAGTACTTC. Filled out from reference TRBV29-1 and TRBJ2-4, the complete variable domain reads SAVISQKPSRDICQRGTSLTIQCQVDSQVTMMFWYRQQPGQSLTLIATANQGSEATYESGFVIDKFPISRPNLTFSTLTVSNMSPEDSSIYLCSVGPGVAKNIQYFGAGTRLSVL.

The CDR3: CASSRPNTGELFF. In DNA, the CDR3 is TGTGCCAGCAGTAGACCGAACACCGGGGAGCTGTTTTTT. The gene calls are TRBV9 and TRBJ2-2; D not certain. This CDR3 comprises 13 residues. In germline, CDR1 is SGDLS, CDR2 YYNGEE. Trimming cost V 5 bases and J 0 bases, with 5 bases left between them.

Only a few counts were recorded for this clone. This sequence joins TRBV9 and TRBJ2-3; 7 bases line up with TRBD1. The CDR3 consists of 19 residues. With 0 bases clipped from V and 2 bases from J, the junction kept 15 bases outside the gene matches. Per germline, CDR1 SGDLS and CDR2 YYNGEE. DNA of the CDR3: TGTGCCAGCAGCGTAGGGAGACTCACAGGGGAGACCTTCACAGATACGCAGTATTTT. This translates into CASSVGRLTGETFTDTQYF.

The table lists this clone with a count of one. The V and J genes are TRBV29-1 and TRBJ1-1, with D possibly being TRBD1 (5 bases). In germline, CDR1 is SQVTM, CDR2 ANQGSEA. V was clipped by 1 base and J by 1 base, with 7 bases between them. The CDR3 is 13 amino acids. CDR3 in DNA: TGCAGCGTTGAAGGGGGCCCGAACACTGAAGCTTTCTTT. It specifies CSVEGGPNTEAFF.

This chain uses TRBV7-9 with TRBJ2-1; D gene unclear. The CDR3 length is 10 residues. Trimming took 7 bases from V and 5 from J, leaving 3 bases between them. CDR1 SEHNR and CDR2 FQNEAQ come from the germline V gene (reference sequence). The DNA for the CDR3 is TGTGCCAGCAACGACAATGAGCAGTTCTTC. Translation: CASNDNEQFF.

This clone was recorded once. The rearrangement uses TRBV7-9 and TRBJ2-2; D not resolved. Per the germline V gene, CDR1 is SEHNR and CDR2 is FQNEAQ (reference sequence). V was pared by 6 bases and J by 1 base, with 9 bases between. This CDR3 contains 14 residues. The chain's CDR3 is CASSPFRNTGELFF. In DNA form, the CDR3 reads TGTGCCAGCAGTCCCTTCCGGAACACCGGGGAGCTGTTTTTT.

This clone occurred once. The chain employs TRBV5-4 and TRBJ2-5; 9 bases fit TRBD2. The CDR3 is 14 residues long. Per the germline V gene, CDR1 is SGHNT and CDR2 is YYREEE (reference sequence). Germline trimming cut 10 bases from V and 5 bases from J; bases unmatched to any gene: 12. For the CDR3, the DNA is TGTGCCGCCGGGCGGGAGGGACTGCAGGAGACCCAGTACTTC. It yields the protein CAAGREGLQETQYF.

The chain recombines TRBV4-3 with TRBJ1-3; a possible D gene is TRBD1 (6 bases). V was pared by 0 bases and J by 3 bases, with 12 bases between. In germline, CDR1 is LGHNA, CDR2 YSLEER. The CDR3 runs to 16 residues. CDR3 residues: CASSQDKTGYGNTIYF. The CDR3 bases are TGCGCCAGCAGCCAAGACAAGACAGGATATGGAAACACCATATATTTT.

V is TRBV27 and J is TRBJ2-3; 9 bases align to TRBD2. The CDR3 runs 15 residues. CDR1 MNHEY and CDR2 SMNVEV come from the germline V gene (reference sequence). The V and J ends lost 5 bases and 1 base, in that order; junction bases with no gene match: 4. DNA of the CDR3: TGTGCCAGCAGTCTCATAGCGGGAGGCACAGATACGCAGTATTTT. Its protein is CASSLIAGGTDTQYF.

V usage is TRBV30 and J usage is TRBJ2-1; 8 positions match TRBD2. This CDR3 is 14 amino acids long. CDR1 is GTSNPN, CDR2 SVGIG, per germline (reference sequence). Trimming cost V 3 bases and J 3 bases; bases outside gene matches: 4. Written as DNA, the CDR3 is TGTGCCTGGAGCCCGGGACTAGGCTACAATGAGCAGTTCTTC. Translating gives CAWSPGLGYNEQFF.

Remarks on this clone: The germline gene is not matched at one end of the junction; a read error may be the cause. The J gene is TRBJ2-5, the V gene TRBV7-3; 12 bases agree with TRBD2. The CDR3 has 16 residues. Germline V gene lookup returns CDR1 SGHTA and CDR2 FQGTGA. The CDR3 DNA reads as TGTGCCAGCAGCTTAAACCCGGGACTAGCGGGTGAGACCCGGTACTTC. This sequence encodes CASSLNPGLAGETRYF.

V and J are TRBV29-1 and TRBJ2-7; TRBD1 agrees at 7 bases. V dropped 4 bases and J dropped 2; count of bases not matched to a gene: 11. CDR1 is SQVTM, CDR2 ANQGSEA, per germline. This CDR3 contains 15 residues. The CDR3 protein is CSVVAPGTAAYEQYF. As DNA, the CDR3 is TGCAGCGTTGTAGCCCCCGGGACAGCTGCCTACGAGCAGTACTTC.

This chain joins TRBV7-9 and TRBJ2-3; perhaps TRBD1 as D (5 bases). This CDR3 region has 14 residues. V was trimmed by 2 bases and J by 3 bases, leaving 9 bases between them. Germline V gene sequence: CDR1 SEHNR, CDR2 FQNEAQ (reference sequence). The CDR3 sequence is CASSLFQGTDTQYF. CDR3 sequence (DNA): TGTGCCAGCAGCTTATTTCAGGGTACAGATACGCAGTATTTT. Complete variable domain (other parts from reference TRBV7-9 and TRBJ2-3): DTGVSQNPRHKITKRGQNVTFRCDPISEHNRLYWYRQTLGQGPEFLTYFQNEAQLEKSRLLSDRFSAERPKGSFSTLEIQRTEQGDSAMYLCASSLFQGTDTQYFGPGTRLTVL.

The chain carries TRBV7-2 and TRBJ2-3; D is possibly TRBD1 (5 bases). V gave up 7 bases and J gave up 6 bases, with 20 bases separating them. Germline CDR1 is SGHTA and CDR2 is FQGNSA. The CDR3 contains 15 residues. CDR3 nucleotides: TGTGCCAGCACCTGGGCGGCGAGTGCAGGGGATACGCAGTATTTT. Its protein product is CASTWAASAGDTQYF.

The rearrangement links TRBV5-6 to TRBJ1-2; D may be TRBD1 (6 bases). Germline-derived CDR1 and CDR2 are SGHDT and YYEEEE. V lost 2 bases and J lost 4, with 18 bases in between. The CDR3 spans 16 residues. The CDR3 DNA reads TGTGCCAGCAGCTTTTTTTCCGGGACAAATGCCTATGGCTACACCTTC. Its protein product is CASSFFSGTNAYGYTF.

The V gene is TRBV2, the J gene TRBJ1-1; D is uncertain. The CDR3 contains 13 residues. Germline V lookup: CDR1 SNHLY, CDR2 FYNNEI. Trimming cost V 1 base and J 6 bases, with 9 bases left between them. In nucleotides, the CDR3 is TGTGCCAGCAGTGAAGGGGGATTGGCTGAAGCTTTCTTT. Amino acids: CASSEGGLAEAFF.

This chain joins TRBV5-1 and TRBJ2-3; 13 nucleotides match TRBD2. The CDR3 totals 17 residues. V lost 4 bases and J lost 2; bases outside the gene matches: 7. Germline V gene data show CDR1 as SGHRS and CDR2 as YFSETQ. The CDR3 here is CASSNGLAGVDTDTQYF. The CDR3 nucleotides are TGCGCCAGCAGCAACGGACTAGCGGGAGTGGACACAGATACGCAGTATTTT.

The genes are TRBV11-2 and TRBJ2-5; D may be TRBD1 or TRBD2 (5 bases each). Germline CDR1 and CDR2: SGHAT and FQNNGV. The CDR3 consists of 13 residues. The ends were cut back, 3 bases at V and 5 bases at J, with 10 bases in the middle. The DNA of the CDR3 is TGTGCCAGCAGCTTTTCCGGGGACGAGACCCAGTACTTC. It translates to CASSFSGDETQYF.

The J gene is TRBJ2-3, the V gene TRBV27; weak D call: TRBD2 (5 bases). There are 15 residues in the CDR3. Germline V CDR1 and CDR2: MNHEY, SMNVEV (reference sequence). The ends were cut back, 1 base at V and 4 bases at J, with 12 bases in the middle. The CDR3 protein is CASSLFDPRADTQYF. The CDR3 DNA reads TGTGCCAGCAGTTTATTCGACCCGAGGGCAGATACGCAGTATTTT.

This clone appeared a few times. The J gene is TRBJ1-1, the V gene TRBV6-4; D is possibly TRBD1 (6 bases). Germline V lookup: CDR1 MRHNA, CDR2 SNTAGT. This CDR3 comprises 14 residues. The V end lost 3 bases, the J end lost 1 base, and 9 bases lay between the germline ends. The CDR3 protein is CASSEGGANTEAFF. The CDR3 nucleotides are TGTGCCAGCAGTGAAGGGGGAGCGAACACTGAAGCTTTCTTT.

The chain carries TRBV30 and TRBJ1-2, with D uncertain. Trimming took off 3 bases at V and 4 bases at J, with 12 bases between the two ends. This CDR3 region has 13 residues. Germline V lookup: CDR1 GTSNPN, CDR2 SVGIG (reference sequence). CDR3 in amino acids: CAWSQTEVYGYTF. CDR3 DNA sequence: TGTGCCTGGAGCCAGACCGAAGTCTATGGCTACACCTTC. The variable domain in full, completed from reference TRBV30 and TRBJ1-2, reads SQTIHQWPATLVQPVGSPLSLECTVEGTSNPNLYWYRQAAGRGLQLLFYSVGIGQISSEVPQNLSASRPQDRQFILSSKKLLLSDSGFYLCAWSQTEVYGYTFGSGTRLTVV.

This clone is medium-sized by share. This chain connects TRBV7-9 to TRBJ1-3; TRBD1 matches at 7 bases. This CDR3 region has 15 residues. V was clipped by 4 bases and J by 4 bases; unmatched bases: 7. Germline values: CDR1 SEHNR, CDR2 FQNEAQ (reference sequence). Written as DNA, the CDR3 is TGTGCCAGCAGCTCGCCGACAGGGAGCGGAAACACCATATATTTT. Encoded protein: CASSSPTGSGNTIYF.

This chain connects TRBV29-1 to TRBJ2-7; no clear D. CDR3 size: 11 residues. In germline, CDR1 is SQVTM, CDR2 ANQGSEA. Trimming took off 7 bases at V and 2 bases at J, with 9 bases between the two ends. CDR3 sequence: CSAAGAYEQYF. The DNA for the CDR3 is TGCAGCGCGGCCGGAGCCTACGAGCAGTACTTC.

This rearrangement joins TRBV4-1 to TRBJ2-7; 7 nucleotides agree with TRBD1. Germline CDR1 is MGHRA and CDR2 is YSYEKL. The CDR3 loop spans 13 amino acids. Trimming removed 4 bases from V and 4 bases from J; junction bases left unmatched: 4. The CDR3 sequence: CASSLGTEYEQYF. The CDR3 DNA reads TGCGCCAGCAGCCTGGGGACAGAATACGAGCAGTACTTC.

The rearrangement joins TRBV29-1 to TRBJ2-1; unclear D gene. The CDR3 spans 13 residues. Germline V gene lookup returns CDR1 SQVTM and CDR2 ANQGSEA. Trimming stripped 5 bases from V and 6 bases from J, with 14 bases between. The chain's CDR3 is CSVLTGILNEQFF. Written as DNA, the CDR3 is TGCAGCGTTCTAACGGGCATCCTCAATGAGCAGTTCTTC.